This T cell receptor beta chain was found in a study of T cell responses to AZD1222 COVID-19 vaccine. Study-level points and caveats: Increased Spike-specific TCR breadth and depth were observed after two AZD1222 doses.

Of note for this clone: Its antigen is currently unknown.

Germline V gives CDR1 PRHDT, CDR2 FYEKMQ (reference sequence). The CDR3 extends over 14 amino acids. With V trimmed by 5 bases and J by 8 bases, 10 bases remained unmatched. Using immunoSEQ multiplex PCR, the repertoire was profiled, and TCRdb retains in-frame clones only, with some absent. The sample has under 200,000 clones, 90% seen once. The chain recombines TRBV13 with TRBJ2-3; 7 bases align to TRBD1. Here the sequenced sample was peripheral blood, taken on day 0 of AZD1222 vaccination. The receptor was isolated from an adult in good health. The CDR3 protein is CASSGTQGSGTQYF. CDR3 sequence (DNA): TGTGCCAGCAGCGGAACACAGGGGAGTGGTACGCAGTATTTT.